This entry lists 18 T cell receptor beta chains sequenced from one sample in a study of shared clonotypes between healthy human individuals. TCRdb's table, derived via immunoSEQ multiplex PCR, lists solely in-frame clones and lacks some. The sample includes more than 2 million clones, about 94% of them seen just once. As defined, naive CD8 cells were CD45RO-negative and positively selected for CCR7, with terminally differentiated effector memory CD45RA+ cells excluded. Sequencing used naive CD8+ T cells from PBMCs. The receptor source for this set is a man between 18 and 35 years old in good health. Some clones in this sample may be carry-over from other donors' samples.

The chain combines TRBV7-9 with TRBJ2-5, with unresolved D. Germline CDR1 is SEHNR and CDR2 is FQNEAQ (reference sequence). The CDR3 extends over 13 amino acids. Trimming stripped 2 bases from V and 7 bases from J, with 11 bases between. CDR3 sequence: CASSLNEVGTQYF. DNA for the CDR3: TGTGCCAGCAGCTTAAATGAAGTAGGGACCCAGTACTTC.

V usage is TRBV27 and J usage is TRBJ2-7; D is perhaps TRBD1 (5 bases). CDR1 is MNHEY and CDR2 is SMNVEV in the germline V gene (reference sequence). The CDR3 is 13 residues long. With 5 bases removed from V and 3 bases from J, the gap between germline ends came to 11 bases. The CDR3 region has the DNA TGTGCCAGCAGTGCCAGGGATTTCTACGAGCAGTACTTC. This encodes CASSARDFYEQYF.

This chain links TRBV4-3 with TRBJ1-5, with D perhaps matching TRBD1 (5 bases). The CDR3 length is 17 residues. Germline CDR1 reads LGHNA; CDR2 reads YSLEER. V shed 0 bases and J shed 5 bases, with 17 bases lying between them. The CDR3 nucleotides are TGCGCCAGCAGCCAAGAAGTGGTGGGCAGGGCGGATCAGCCCCAGCATTTT. The encoded protein is CASSQEVVGRADQPQHF.

The chain has TRBV19 and TRBJ1-5, with D perhaps matching TRBD1 (5 bases). CDR1 and CDR2 from the germline V gene are LNHDA and SQIVND (reference sequence). CDR3 size: 15 residues. Trimming removed 5 bases from V and 6 bases from J, with 17 bases in between. The CDR3 nucleotides read TGTGCCAGTAGTGTCTCCCTCAGGAGGGGTCAGCCCCAGCATTTT. Its translation: CASSVSLRRGQPQHF. Variable domain in full (rest from reference TRBV19 and TRBJ1-5): DGGITQSPKYLFRKEGQNVTLSCEQNLNHDAMYWYRQDPGQGLRLIYYSQIVNDFQKGDIAEGYSVSREKKESFPLTVTSAQKNPTAFYLCASSVSLRRGQPQHFGDGTRLSIL.

This sequence joins TRBV7-3 and TRBJ2-7, with 8 bases identical to TRBD1. V dropped 5 bases and J dropped 7; count of bases not matched to a gene: 13. The CDR3 loop spans 15 amino acids. Germline CDR1 reads SGHTA; CDR2 reads FQGTGA. The CDR3 DNA is TGTGCCAGCAGCCCGGGGGACAGGAGGTATGGGGAGCAGTACTTC. It specifies CASSPGDRRYGEQYF.

This clone was seen only once. The chain uses TRBV27 and TRBJ2-1; unclear D gene. The V gene lost 2 bases and the J gene lost 9 bases, with 20 bases spanning the gap. The CDR3 is 16 amino acids. Germline V gene lookup returns CDR1 MNHEY and CDR2 SMNVEV (reference sequence). The CDR3 nucleotides read TGTGCCAGCAGTTTAAATGCGATCCGGGCTGGAAGTGAGCAGTTCTTC. Translating gives CASSLNAIRAGSEQFF.

The chain couples TRBV2 to TRBJ2-4; D tentatively reads TRBD1 or TRBD2 (5 bases each). The CDR3 sequence is 13 residues long. Germline CDR1 is SNHLY and CDR2 is FYNNEI. CDR3 protein: CAATREAKNIQYF. CDR3 nucleotides: TGTGCAGCAACCAGGGAGGCCAAAAACATTCAGTACTTC.

J is TRBJ2-7 and V is TRBV27; D is possibly TRBD1 or TRBD2 (5 bases each). There are 12 residues in the CDR3. Germline V CDR1 and CDR2: MNHEY, SMNVEV (reference sequence). The V end lost 6 bases, the J end lost 6 bases, and 12 bases lay between the germline ends. The chain's CDR3 is CASRAPGREQYF. CDR3 bases: TGTGCCAGCAGAGCACCGGGACGCGAGCAGTACTTC.

The V and J genes are TRBV7-2 and TRBJ1-3; TRBD1 aligns across 10 bases. The CDR3 runs 16 residues. The germline V gene encodes CDR1 SGHTA and CDR2 FQGNSA. Trimming took 0 bases from V and 4 from J; bases not matched to a gene: 3. The CDR3 region is CASSLAGTGAGNTIYF. CDR3 in DNA: TGTGCCAGCAGCTTAGCAGGGACAGGGGCCGGAAACACCATATATTTT.

This sequence joins TRBV5-1 and TRBJ2-1; tentatively, D is TRBD2 (6 bases). In germline, CDR1 is SGHRS, CDR2 YFSETQ. The CDR3 has 16 residues. Trimming took 0 bases from V and 2 from J, leaving 12 bases between them. The DNA for the CDR3 is TGCGCCAGCAGCTTGGGCCGGGACTCACCCTACAATGAGCAGTTCTTC. Translation: CASSLGRDSPYNEQFF.

Concerning this clone: Other nucleotide sequences from this sample produce the same CDR3. The V and J genes are TRBV27 and TRBJ2-7, with 9 bases matching TRBD1. V was clipped by 3 bases and J by 4 bases; unmatched bases: 4. Germline V gene sequence: CDR1 MNHEY, CDR2 SMNVEV (reference sequence). This CDR3 contains 14 residues. The CDR3 bases are TGTGCCAGCAGTTTCGGGACAGGGTCATACGAGCAGTACTTC. Translated, it gives CASSFGTGSYEQYF.

The chain employs TRBV6-6 and TRBJ2-1; TRBD2 matches 10 bases. After removal of 6 bases from V and 1 base from J, the junction contained 6 bases not matched to a gene. The CDR3 runs 16 residues. Per the germline V gene, CDR1 is MNHNY and CDR2 is SVGAGI (reference sequence). The CDR3 nucleotides are TGTGCCAGCAGATCGCGGACTAGCGGTTCCTACAATGAGCAGTTCTTC. Translated: CASRSRTSGSYNEQFF.

The CDR3 here is CASSDAYTQYF. CDR3 nucleotide sequence: TGTGCCAGCAGTGATGCCTATACGCAGTATTTT. V is TRBV6-4 and J is TRBJ2-3; D remains ambiguous. The germline gives CDR1 MRHNA, CDR2 SNTAGT. The germline V and J ends were trimmed by 3 bases and 7 bases, with 5 bases remaining between them. This CDR3 has 11 residues.

This chain uses TRBV27 with TRBJ2-5; D may be TRBD1 or TRBD2 (5 bases each). Trimming stripped 4 bases from V and 5 bases from J, with 14 bases between. The CDR3 is made up of 14 amino acids. The germline V gene has CDR1 MNHEY and CDR2 SMNVEV (reference sequence). The CDR3 loop is CASSYQGPEETQYF. The CDR3 nucleotides read TGTGCCAGCAGTTATCAGGGACCGGAGGAGACCCAGTACTTC.

In DNA form, the CDR3 reads TGCGCCAGCAGCTCGTTCGACAGCGTGCCCACCGGGGAGCTGTTTTTT. Translating it yields CASSSFDSVPTGELFF. The chain links TRBV5-1 to TRBJ2-2; D possibly corresponds to TRBD1 (5 bases). Trimming removed 3 bases from V and 4 bases from J, with 16 bases in between. Looked up from germline, CDR1 is SGHRS and CDR2 is YFSETQ. The CDR3 runs 16 residues.

The V gene is TRBV7-8, the J gene TRBJ2-7; 8 nucleotides line up with TRBD2. With 5 bases clipped from V and 5 bases from J, the junction kept 8 bases outside the gene matches. The CDR3 runs 14 residues. In germline, CDR1 is SGHVS, CDR2 FQNEAQ. For the CDR3, the DNA is TGTGCCAGCAGCCCGCCCGGGACTAGTAACGAGCAGTACTTC. It specifies CASSPPGTSNEQYF.

The V gene is TRBV4-1, the J gene TRBJ2-7; D may be TRBD2 (6 bases). The germline V gene has CDR1 MGHRA and CDR2 YSYEKL. This CDR3 has 15 residues. V lost 4 bases and J 7 bases, leaving 20 bases between the germline ends. The CDR3 sequence: CASSPPRSLGGEQYF. CDR3 bases: TGCGCCAGCAGCCCCCCCCGAAGTTTGGGGGGTGAGCAGTACTTC.

This clone has a single count. V gene TRBV2 combines with J gene TRBJ2-7; 7 nucleotides align to TRBD1. CDR1 and CDR2 from the germline V gene are SNHLY and FYNNEI. The CDR3 extends over 16 amino acids. V dropped 6 bases and J dropped 4; count of bases not matched to a gene: 15. CDR3 in amino acids: CASRDVLRDSGYEQYF. In nucleotides, the CDR3 is TGTGCCAGCAGGGACGTACTCCGGGACAGTGGGTACGAGCAGTACTTC.